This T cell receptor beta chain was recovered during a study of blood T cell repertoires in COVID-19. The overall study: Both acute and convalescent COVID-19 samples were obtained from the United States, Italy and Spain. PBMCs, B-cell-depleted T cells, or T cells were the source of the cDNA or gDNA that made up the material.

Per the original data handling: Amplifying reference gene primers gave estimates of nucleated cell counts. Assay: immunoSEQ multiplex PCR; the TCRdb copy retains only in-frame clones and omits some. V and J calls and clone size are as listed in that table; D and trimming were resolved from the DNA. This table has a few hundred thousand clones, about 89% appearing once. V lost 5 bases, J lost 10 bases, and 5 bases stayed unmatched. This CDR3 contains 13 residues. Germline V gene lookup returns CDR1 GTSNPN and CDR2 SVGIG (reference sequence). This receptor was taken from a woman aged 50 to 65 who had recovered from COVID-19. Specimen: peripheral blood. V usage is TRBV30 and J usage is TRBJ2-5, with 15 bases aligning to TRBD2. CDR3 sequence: CAWQGLAGGFQYF. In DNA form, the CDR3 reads TGTGCCTGGCAGGGACTAGCGGGAGGATTCCAGTACTTC.